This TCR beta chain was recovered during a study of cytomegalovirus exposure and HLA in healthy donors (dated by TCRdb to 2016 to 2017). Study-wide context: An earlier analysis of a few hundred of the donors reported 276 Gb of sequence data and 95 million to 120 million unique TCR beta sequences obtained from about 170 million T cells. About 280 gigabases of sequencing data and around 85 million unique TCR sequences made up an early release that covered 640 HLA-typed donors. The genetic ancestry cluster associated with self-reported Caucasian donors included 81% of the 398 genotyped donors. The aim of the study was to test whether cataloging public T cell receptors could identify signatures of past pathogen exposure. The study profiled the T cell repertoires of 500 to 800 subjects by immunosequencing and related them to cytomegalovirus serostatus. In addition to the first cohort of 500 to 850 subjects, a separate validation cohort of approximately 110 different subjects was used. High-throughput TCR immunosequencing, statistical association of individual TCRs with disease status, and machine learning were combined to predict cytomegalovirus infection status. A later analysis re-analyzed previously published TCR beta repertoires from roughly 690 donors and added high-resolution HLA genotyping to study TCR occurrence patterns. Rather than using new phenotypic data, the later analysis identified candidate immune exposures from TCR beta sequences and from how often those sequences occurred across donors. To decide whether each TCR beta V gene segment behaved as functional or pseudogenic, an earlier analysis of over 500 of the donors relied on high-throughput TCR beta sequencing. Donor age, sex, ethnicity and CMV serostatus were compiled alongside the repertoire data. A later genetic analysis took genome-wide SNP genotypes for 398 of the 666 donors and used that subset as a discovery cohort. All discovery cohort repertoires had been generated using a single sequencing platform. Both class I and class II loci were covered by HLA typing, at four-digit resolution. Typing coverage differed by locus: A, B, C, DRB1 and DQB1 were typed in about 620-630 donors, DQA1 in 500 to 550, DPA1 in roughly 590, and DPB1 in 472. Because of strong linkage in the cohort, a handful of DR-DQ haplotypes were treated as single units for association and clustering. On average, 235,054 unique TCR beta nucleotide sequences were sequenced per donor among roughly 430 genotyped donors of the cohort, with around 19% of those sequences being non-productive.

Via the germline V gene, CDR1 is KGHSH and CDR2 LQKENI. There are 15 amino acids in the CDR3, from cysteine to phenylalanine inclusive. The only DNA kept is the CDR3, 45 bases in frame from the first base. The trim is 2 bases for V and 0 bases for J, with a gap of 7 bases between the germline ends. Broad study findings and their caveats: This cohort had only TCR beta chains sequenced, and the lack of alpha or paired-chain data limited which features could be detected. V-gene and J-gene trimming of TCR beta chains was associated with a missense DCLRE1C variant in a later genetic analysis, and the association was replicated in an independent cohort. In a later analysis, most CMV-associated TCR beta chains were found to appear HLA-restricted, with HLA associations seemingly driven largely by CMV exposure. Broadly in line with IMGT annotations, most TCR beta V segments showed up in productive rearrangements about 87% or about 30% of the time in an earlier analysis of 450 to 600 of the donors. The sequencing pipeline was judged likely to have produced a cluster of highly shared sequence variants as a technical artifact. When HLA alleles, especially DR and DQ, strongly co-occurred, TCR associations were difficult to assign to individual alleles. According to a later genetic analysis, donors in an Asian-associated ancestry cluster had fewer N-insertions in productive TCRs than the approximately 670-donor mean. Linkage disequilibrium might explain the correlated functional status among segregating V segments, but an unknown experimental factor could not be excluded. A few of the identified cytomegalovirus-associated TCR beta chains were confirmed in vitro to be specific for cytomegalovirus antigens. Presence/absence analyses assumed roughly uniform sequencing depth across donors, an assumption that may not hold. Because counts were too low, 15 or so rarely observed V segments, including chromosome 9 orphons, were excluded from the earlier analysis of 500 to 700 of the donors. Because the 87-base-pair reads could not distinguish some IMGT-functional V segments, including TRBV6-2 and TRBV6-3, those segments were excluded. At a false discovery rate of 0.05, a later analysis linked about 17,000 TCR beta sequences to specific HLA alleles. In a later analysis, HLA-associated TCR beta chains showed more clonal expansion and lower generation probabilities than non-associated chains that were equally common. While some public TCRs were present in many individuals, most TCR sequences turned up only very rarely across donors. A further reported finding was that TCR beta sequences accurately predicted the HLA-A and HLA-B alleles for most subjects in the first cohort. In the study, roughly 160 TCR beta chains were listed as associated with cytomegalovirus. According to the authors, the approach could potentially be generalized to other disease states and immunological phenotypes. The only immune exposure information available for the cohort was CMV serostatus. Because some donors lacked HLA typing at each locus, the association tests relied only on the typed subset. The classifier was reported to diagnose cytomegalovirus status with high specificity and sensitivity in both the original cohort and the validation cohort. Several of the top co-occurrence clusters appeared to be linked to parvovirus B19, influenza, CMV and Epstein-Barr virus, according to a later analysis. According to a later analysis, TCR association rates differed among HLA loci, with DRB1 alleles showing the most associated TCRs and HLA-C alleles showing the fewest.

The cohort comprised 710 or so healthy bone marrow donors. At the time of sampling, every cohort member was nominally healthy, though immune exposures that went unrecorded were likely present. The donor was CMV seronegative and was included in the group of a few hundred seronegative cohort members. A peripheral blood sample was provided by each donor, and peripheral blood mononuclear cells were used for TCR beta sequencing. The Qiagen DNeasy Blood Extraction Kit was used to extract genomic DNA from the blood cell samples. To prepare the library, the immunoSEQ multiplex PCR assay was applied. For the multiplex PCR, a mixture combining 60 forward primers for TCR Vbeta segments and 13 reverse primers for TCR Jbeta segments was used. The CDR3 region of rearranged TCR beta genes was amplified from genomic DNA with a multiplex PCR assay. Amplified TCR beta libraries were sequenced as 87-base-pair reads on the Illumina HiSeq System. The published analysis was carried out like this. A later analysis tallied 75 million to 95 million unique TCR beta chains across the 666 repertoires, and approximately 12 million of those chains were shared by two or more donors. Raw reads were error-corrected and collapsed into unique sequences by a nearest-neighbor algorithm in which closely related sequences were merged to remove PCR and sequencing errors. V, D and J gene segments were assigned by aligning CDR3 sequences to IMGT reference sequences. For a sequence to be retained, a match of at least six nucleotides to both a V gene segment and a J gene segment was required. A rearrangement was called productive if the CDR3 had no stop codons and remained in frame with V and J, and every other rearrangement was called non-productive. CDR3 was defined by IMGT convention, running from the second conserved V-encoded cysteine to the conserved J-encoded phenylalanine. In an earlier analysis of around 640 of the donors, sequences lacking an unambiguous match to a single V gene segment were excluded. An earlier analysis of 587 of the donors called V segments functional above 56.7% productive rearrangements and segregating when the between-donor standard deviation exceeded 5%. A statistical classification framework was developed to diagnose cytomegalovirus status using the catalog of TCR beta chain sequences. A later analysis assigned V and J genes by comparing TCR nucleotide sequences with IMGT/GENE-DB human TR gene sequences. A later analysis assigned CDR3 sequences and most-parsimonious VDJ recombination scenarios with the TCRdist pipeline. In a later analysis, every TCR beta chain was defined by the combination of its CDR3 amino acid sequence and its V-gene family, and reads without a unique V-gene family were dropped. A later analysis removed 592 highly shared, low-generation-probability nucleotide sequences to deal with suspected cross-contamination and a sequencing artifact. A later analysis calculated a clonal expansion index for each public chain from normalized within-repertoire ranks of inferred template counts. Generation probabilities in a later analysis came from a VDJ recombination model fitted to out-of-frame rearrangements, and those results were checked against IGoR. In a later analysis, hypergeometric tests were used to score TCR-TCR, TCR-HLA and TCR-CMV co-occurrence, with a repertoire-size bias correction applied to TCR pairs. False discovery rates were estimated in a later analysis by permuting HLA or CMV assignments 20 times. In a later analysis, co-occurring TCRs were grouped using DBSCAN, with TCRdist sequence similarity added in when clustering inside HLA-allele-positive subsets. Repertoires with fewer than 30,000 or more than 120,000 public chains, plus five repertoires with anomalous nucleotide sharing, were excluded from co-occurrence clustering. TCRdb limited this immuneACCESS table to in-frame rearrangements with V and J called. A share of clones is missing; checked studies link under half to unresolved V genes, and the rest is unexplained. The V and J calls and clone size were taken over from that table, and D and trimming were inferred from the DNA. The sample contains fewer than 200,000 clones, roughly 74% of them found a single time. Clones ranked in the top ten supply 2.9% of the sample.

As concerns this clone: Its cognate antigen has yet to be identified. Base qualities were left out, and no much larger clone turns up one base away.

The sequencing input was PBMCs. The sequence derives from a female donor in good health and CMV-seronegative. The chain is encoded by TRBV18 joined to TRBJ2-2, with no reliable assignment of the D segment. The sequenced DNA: TGTGCCAGCTCACCAGACCAGGCGAACACCGGGGAGCTGTTTTTT. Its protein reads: CASSPDQANTGELFF. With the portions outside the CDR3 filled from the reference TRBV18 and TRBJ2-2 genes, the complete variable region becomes NAGVMQNPRHLVRRRGQEARLRCSPMKGHSHVYWYRQLPEEGLKFMVYLQKENIIDESGMPKERFSAEFPKEGPSILRIQQVVRGDSAAYFCASSPDQANTGELFFGEGSRLTVL.